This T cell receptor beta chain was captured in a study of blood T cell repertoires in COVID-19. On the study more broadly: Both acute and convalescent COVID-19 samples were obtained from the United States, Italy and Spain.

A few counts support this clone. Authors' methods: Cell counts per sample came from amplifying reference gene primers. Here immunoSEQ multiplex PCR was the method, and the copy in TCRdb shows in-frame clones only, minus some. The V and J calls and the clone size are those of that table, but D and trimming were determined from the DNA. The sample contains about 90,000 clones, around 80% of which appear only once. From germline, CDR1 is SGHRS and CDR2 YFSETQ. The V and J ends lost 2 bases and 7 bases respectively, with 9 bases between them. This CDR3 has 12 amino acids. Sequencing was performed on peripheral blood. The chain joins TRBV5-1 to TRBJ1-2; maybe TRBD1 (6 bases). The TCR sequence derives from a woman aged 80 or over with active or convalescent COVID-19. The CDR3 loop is CASSLDRTGYTF. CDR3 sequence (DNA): TGCGCCAGCAGCTTAGACAGGACTGGCTACACCTTC.